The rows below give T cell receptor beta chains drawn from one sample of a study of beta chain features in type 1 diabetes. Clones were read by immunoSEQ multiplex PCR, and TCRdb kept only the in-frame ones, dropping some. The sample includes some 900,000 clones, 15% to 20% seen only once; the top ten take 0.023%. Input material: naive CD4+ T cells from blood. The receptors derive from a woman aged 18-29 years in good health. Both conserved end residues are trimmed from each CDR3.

cdr3_aa: ASSRDSYYGYT; j_call: TRBJ1-2; v_call: TRBV11-2
cdr3_aa: ASSSPGQGADTQY; j_call: TRBJ2-3; v_call: TRBV19
cdr3_aa: ASSPPNYNEQF; j_call: TRBJ2-1; v_call: TRBV18
cdr3_aa: ASSFAGSYEQY; j_call: TRBJ2-7; v_call: TRBV28
cdr3_aa: ASQNREINYEQY; j_call: TRBJ2-7; v_call: TRBV6-6
cdr3_aa: ASSVEPGGGEQY; j_call: TRBJ2-7; v_call: TRBV9
cdr3_aa: AISDNTRGAPRSYT; j_call: TRBJ1-2; v_call: TRBV10-3
cdr3_aa: ASSHWDRRKFSGANVLT; j_call: TRBJ2-6; v_call: TRBV7-9
cdr3_aa: ASSLVRGGETQY; j_call: TRBJ2-5; v_call: TRBV7-2
cdr3_aa: ASSFPATGGYT; j_call: TRBJ1-2; v_call: TRBV28
cdr3_aa: ASVRNTIY; j_call: TRBJ1-3; v_call: TRBV27
cdr3_aa: ASSLDSGNGELF; j_call: TRBJ2-2; v_call: TRBV5-1
cdr3_aa: ASNGLAGTGELF; j_call: TRBJ2-2; v_call: TRBV6-5
cdr3_aa: ASSLAVGGSEQY; j_call: TRBJ2-7; v_call: TRBV11-2
cdr3_aa: ASSFRLTLNTGELF; j_call: TRBJ2-2; v_call: TRBV7-2
cdr3_aa: ASSNVEILAAGVTGELF; j_call: TRBJ2-2; v_call: TRBV5-6
cdr3_aa: ASSLEAPAPRDEQF; j_call: TRBJ2-1; v_call: TRBV7-2
cdr3_aa: ASHPGTSDYNEQF; j_call: TRBJ2-1; v_call: TRBV2
cdr3_aa: ASSLGTRTNTGELF; j_call: TRBJ2-2; v_call: TRBV7-9
cdr3_aa: ASSQGIRETQY; j_call: TRBJ2-5; v_call: TRBV6-5
cdr3_aa: ASSLSTGGYRYEQY; j_call: TRBJ2-7; v_call: TRBV2
cdr3_aa: ASSGTSGSYGELF; j_call: TRBJ2-2; v_call: TRBV5-1
cdr3_aa: ASSERQGFYNEQF; j_call: TRBJ2-1; v_call: TRBV19
cdr3_aa: ASSEGQSTNEKLF; j_call: TRBJ1-4; v_call: TRBV6-1
cdr3_aa: ASSGGTGAYNEQF; j_call: TRBJ2-1; v_call: TRBV2
cdr3_aa: ASSDGVRGYT; j_call: TRBJ1-2; v_call: TRBV25-1
cdr3_aa: ASGPGTSRYNEQF; j_call: TRBJ2-1; v_call: TRBV12-5
cdr3_aa: ASSPNRVGGNGYT; j_call: TRBJ1-2; v_call: TRBV7-8
cdr3_aa: ASSQGTGNSYEKLF; j_call: TRBJ1-4; v_call: TRBV4-3
cdr3_aa: ASSLGLAEDPNTGELF; j_call: TRBJ2-2; v_call: TRBV5-5
cdr3_aa: ASSPGGGTETQY; j_call: TRBJ2-5; v_call: TRBV5-1
cdr3_aa: ASSLEGHGGTDTQY; j_call: TRBJ2-3; v_call: TRBV4-3
cdr3_aa: ASSGPGTVSNQPQH; j_call: TRBJ1-5; v_call: TRBV6-1
cdr3_aa: ASSFSRGSYEQY; j_call: TRBJ2-7; v_call: TRBV7-2
cdr3_aa: ASSPAGTRNHEQY; j_call: TRBJ2-7; v_call: TRBV7-6
cdr3_aa: ASSPGRAILNEQF; j_call: TRBJ2-1; v_call: TRBV2
cdr3_aa: ASSLSYGSEQF; j_call: TRBJ2-1; v_call: TRBV5-6
cdr3_aa: ASREGTAKNIQY; j_call: TRBJ2-4; v_call: TRBV2
cdr3_aa: ASSVAGGINTGELF; j_call: TRBJ2-2; v_call: TRBV5-1
cdr3_aa: ASSAGEGTGELF; j_call: TRBJ2-2; v_call: TRBV7-3
cdr3_aa: ASSQVSRGETQY; j_call: TRBJ2-5; v_call: TRBV4-2
cdr3_aa: ASSFSGRGTDTQY; j_call: TRBJ2-3; v_call: TRBV7-2
cdr3_aa: ASSQDRPYEQY; j_call: TRBJ2-7; v_call: TRBV7-2
cdr3_aa: ASSFRGAGVSNTGELF; j_call: TRBJ2-2; v_call: TRBV9
cdr3_aa: ASRDPGRSYEQY; j_call: TRBJ2-7; v_call: TRBV2
cdr3_aa: ASSARGGADTQY; j_call: TRBJ2-3; v_call: TRBV9
cdr3_aa: ASSPRGSRRGNEQF; j_call: TRBJ2-1; v_call: TRBV9
cdr3_aa: SVEDPYSYNEQF; j_call: TRBJ2-1; v_call: TRBV29-1
cdr3_aa: ATRLAGVNEQF; j_call: TRBJ2-1; v_call: TRBV7-2
cdr3_aa: SVEEARGAEQY; j_call: -; v_call: TRBV29-1
cdr3_aa: ASSFVPQENIQY; j_call: TRBJ2-4; v_call: TRBV7-9